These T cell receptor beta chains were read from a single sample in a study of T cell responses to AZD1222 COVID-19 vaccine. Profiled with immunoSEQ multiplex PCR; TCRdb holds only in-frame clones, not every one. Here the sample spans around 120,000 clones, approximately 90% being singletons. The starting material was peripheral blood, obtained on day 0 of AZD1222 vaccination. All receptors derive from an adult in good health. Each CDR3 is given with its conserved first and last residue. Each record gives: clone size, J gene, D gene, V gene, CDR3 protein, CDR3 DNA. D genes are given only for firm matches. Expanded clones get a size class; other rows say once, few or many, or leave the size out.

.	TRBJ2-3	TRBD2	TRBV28	CASSPLSGGAYGLTDTQYF	TGTGCCAGCAGTCCTCTTAGCGGGGGGGCCTATGGTCTGACAGATACGCAGTATTTT
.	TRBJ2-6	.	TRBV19	CASSWEGANVLTF	TGTGCCAGTAGTTGGGAGGGGGCCAACGTCCTGACTTTC
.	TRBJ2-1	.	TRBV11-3	CASSSKGQMPYNEQFF	TGTGCCAGCAGCTCAAAAGGGCAAATGCCGTACAATGAGCAGTTCTTC
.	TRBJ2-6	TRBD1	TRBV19	CASTRDRGFGANVLTF	TGTGCCAGCACCCGGGACAGGGGTTTCGGGGCCAACGTCCTGACTTTC
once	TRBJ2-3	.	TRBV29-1	CSVGPRFTDTQYF	TGCAGCGTAGGTCCCCGATTCACAGATACGCAGTATTTT
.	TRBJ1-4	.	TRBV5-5	CASSPGTMDEKLFF	TGTGCCAGCAGCCCTGGGACGATGGATGAAAAACTGTTTTTT
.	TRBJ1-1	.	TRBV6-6	CASSYSGVGNTEAFF	TGTGCCAGCAGTTACTCGGGGGTGGGGAACACTGAAGCTTTCTTT
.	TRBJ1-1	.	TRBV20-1	CSATWNTEAFF	TGCAGTGCTACCTGGAACACTGAAGCTTTCTTT
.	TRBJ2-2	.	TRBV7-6	CASSPTPWARSTGELFF	TGTGCCAGCAGCCCTACCCCTTGGGCAAGGAGCACCGGGGAGCTGTTTTTT
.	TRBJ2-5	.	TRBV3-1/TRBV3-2	CASSTRQKETQYF	TGTGCCAGCAGCACCCGACAGAAGGAGACCCAGTACTTC
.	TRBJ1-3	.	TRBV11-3	CASSSRAGNTIYF	TGTGCCAGCAGCTCCAGGGCTGGAAACACCATATATTTT
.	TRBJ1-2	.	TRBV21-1	CASSKSLQGDGYTF	TGTGCCAGCAGCAAATCCCTGCAGGGTGACGGCTACACCTTC
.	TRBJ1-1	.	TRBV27	CASRRQAGNTEAFF	TGTGCCAGCAGACGACAGGCCGGGAACACTGAAGCTTTCTTT
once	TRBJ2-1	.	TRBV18	CASSHSGSVEQFF	TGTGCCAGCTCACACAGTGGTAGTGTTGAGCAGTTCTTC
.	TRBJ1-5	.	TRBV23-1	CASSQLGFNQPQHF	TGCGCCAGCAGTCAATTGGGTTTCAATCAGCCCCAGCATTTT
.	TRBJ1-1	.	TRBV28	CASISLPVNTEAFF	TGTGCCAGCATTTCACTACCAGTGAACACTGAAGCTTTCTTT
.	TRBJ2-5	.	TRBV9	CASSVRGGETQYF	TGTGCCAGCAGCGTAAGGGGTGGGGAGACCCAGTACTTC
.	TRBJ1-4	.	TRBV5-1	CASSYSTNEKLFF	TGCGCCAGCAGCTACTCAACTAATGAAAAACTGTTTTTT
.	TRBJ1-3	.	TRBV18	CASSPPGGGNTIYF	TGTGCCAGCTCACCGCCCGGGGGTGGAAACACCATATATTTT
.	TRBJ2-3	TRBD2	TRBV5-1	CASSLGVAGGIDTQYF	TGCGCCAGCAGCTTGGGAGTAGCGGGGGGGATAGATACGCAGTATTTT
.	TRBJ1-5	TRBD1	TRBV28	CASSPPGTGGRQPQHF	TGTGCCAGCAGTCCCCCAGGGACAGGGGGCCGTCAGCCCCAGCATTTT
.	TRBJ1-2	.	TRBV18	CASSPSGVDYGYTF	TGTGCCAGCTCACCTTCAGGGGTGGACTATGGCTACACCTTC
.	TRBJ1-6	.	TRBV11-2	CASSPRPGDSPLHF	TGTGCCAGCAGCCCGAGACCAGGGGATTCACCCCTCCACTTT
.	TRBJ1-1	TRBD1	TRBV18	CASSPAGTGRGDTEAFF	TGTGCCAGCTCACCTGCCGGGACAGGGAGGGGGGACACTGAAGCTTTCTTT
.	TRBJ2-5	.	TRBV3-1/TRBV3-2	CASSQDGRYWETQYF	TGTGCCAGCAGCCAAGATGGACGATATTGGGAGACCCAGTACTTC
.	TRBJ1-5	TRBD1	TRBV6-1	CASSEQGGISNQPQHF	TGTGCCAGCAGTGAACAGGGGGGAATCAGCAATCAGCCCCAGCATTTT
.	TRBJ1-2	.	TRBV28	CARSFVGGVGYTF	TGTGCCCGCAGTTTCGTGGGGGGGGTTGGCTACACCTTC
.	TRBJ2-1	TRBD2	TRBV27	CASSPRGAGVYNEQFF	TGTGCCAGCAGTCCCCGGGGAGCGGGAGTGTACAATGAGCAGTTCTTC
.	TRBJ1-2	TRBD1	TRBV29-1	CSASGQGSGYTF	TGCAGCGCGTCCGGACAGGGCTCTGGCTACACCTTC
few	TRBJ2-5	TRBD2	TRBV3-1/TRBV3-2	CASSQSGRLKETQYF	TGTGCCAGCAGCCAAAGCGGGAGGTTAAAAGAGACCCAGTACTTC
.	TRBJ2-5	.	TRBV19	CASSTAATQYF	TGTGCCAGTAGTACGGCAGCGACCCAGTACTTC
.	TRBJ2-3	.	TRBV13	CASSLGLGVADTDTQYF	TGTGCCAGCAGCTTAGGCCTTGGCGTCGCCGACACAGATACGCAGTATTTT
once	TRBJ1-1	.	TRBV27	CASSTGNTEAFF	TGTGCCAGCAGTACAGGGAACACTGAAGCTTTCTTT
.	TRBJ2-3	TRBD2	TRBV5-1	CASSGGPGTDTQYF	TGCGCCAGTTCGGGGGGGCCAGGCACAGATACGCAGTATTTT
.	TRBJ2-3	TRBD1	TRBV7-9	CASSFIRTGVGDTQYF	TGTGCCAGCAGCTTTATCCGGACAGGGGTTGGAGATACGCAGTATTTT
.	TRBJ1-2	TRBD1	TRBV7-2	CASGGTARYYGYTF	TGTGCCAGCGGGGGGACAGCACGCTACTATGGCTACACCTTC
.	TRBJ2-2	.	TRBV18	CASSPREFTGELFF	TGTGCCAGCTCACCACGGGAATTCACCGGGGAGCTGTTTTTT
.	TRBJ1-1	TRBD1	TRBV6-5	CASRGQGVRYTEAFF	TGTGCCAGCAGAGGACAGGGAGTGAGGTACACTGAAGCTTTCTTT
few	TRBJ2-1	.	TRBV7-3	CASSLIGRNEQFF	TGTGCCAGCAGCTTAATCGGTCGGAATGAGCAGTTCTTC
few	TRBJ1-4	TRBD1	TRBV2	CASSGRQGNEKLFF	TGTGCCAGCAGTGGCCGACAGGGGAATGAAAAACTGTTTTTT
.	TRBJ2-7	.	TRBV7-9	CASSLVRPYSYEQYF	TGTGCCAGCAGCTTAGTTCGGCCGTACTCCTACGAGCAGTACTTC
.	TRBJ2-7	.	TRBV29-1	CSVEVLELAGGGFTYEQYF	TGCAGCGTTGAAGTATTGGAACTGGCAGGTGGAGGCTTCACCTACGAGCAGTACTTC
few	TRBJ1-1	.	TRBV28	CASSSRGRTNTEAFF	TGTGCCAGCAGTTCCCGGGGACGGACGAACACTGAAGCTTTCTTT
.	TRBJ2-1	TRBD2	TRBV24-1	CATSDWEGTSGRDVQFF	TGTGCCACCAGTGATTGGGAGGGGACTAGCGGGAGGGACGTGCAGTTCTTC
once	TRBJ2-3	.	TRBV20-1	CSLLGTDTQYF	TGCAGTTTGCTGGGAACAGATACGCAGTATTTT
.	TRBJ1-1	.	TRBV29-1	CSGGGPGNTEAFF	TGCAGCGGCGGGGGCCCGGGGAACACTGAAGCTTTCTTT
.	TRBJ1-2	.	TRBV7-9	CASSSVPNYGYTF	TGTGCCAGCAGCTCAGTCCCTAACTATGGCTACACCTTC
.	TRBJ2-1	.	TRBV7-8	CASSLRSRGGSEQFF	TGTGCCAGCAGCTTAAGGTCCAGGGGGGGTAGTGAGCAGTTCTTC
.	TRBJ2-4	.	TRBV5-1	CASSLLVEGRGAKNIQYF	TGCGCCAGCAGCTTGTTAGTAGAGGGGCGCGGAGCCAAAAACATTCAGTACTTC